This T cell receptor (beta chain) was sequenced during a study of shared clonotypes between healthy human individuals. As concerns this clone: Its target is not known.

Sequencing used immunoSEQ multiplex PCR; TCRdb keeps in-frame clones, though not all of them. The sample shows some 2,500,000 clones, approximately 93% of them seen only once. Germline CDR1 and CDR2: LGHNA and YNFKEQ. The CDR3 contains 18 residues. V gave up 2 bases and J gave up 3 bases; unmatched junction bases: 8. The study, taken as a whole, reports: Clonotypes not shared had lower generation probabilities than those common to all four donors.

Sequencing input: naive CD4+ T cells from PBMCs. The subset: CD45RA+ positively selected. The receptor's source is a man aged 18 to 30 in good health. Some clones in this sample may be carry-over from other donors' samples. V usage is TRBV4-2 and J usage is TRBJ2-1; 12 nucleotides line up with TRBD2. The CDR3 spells CASSQRDLAGGLYNEQFF. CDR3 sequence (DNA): TGTGCCAGCAGCCAACGAGACCTAGCGGGAGGGCTCTACAATGAGCAGTTCTTC.